The 27 T cell receptor beta chains below were found in one sample sequenced in a study of blood T cell repertoires in COVID-19. Sequencing used immunoSEQ multiplex PCR; TCRdb keeps in-frame clones, though not all of them. The repertoire holds 95,000 or so clones, with under 85% as singletons. Sequences were obtained from peripheral blood. These receptors all come from a human donor in a cohort sampled during active COVID-19.

The chain uses TRBV7-9 and TRBJ2-7; 7 positions agree with TRBD1. Germline-derived CDR1 and CDR2 are SEHNR and FQNEAQ (reference sequence). The V segment lost 5 bases and the J segment 3 bases; nucleotides outside the gene matches: 7. CDR3 size: 14 residues. This CDR3 is CASSGGQAYYEQYF. CDR3 DNA sequence: TGTGCCAGCAGCGGCGGACAGGCTTACTACGAGCAGTACTTC.

The sample holds a few counts of this clone. The chain uses TRBV5-1 and TRBJ1-3; D not resolved. Trimming shortened V by 4 bases and J by 0 bases, and 11 bases separated the two germline ends. The germline CDR1 and CDR2 sequences are SGHRS and YFSETQ. The length of the CDR3 is 15 residues. The CDR3 reads CASSQPGVSGNTIYF. CDR3 DNA sequence: TGCGCCAGCAGCCAACCCGGGGTCTCTGGAAACACCATATATTTT.

The chain carries TRBV28 and TRBJ1-3; 7 nucleotides line up with TRBD1. Germline V CDR1 and CDR2: MDHEN, SYDVKM. The CDR3 contains 16 residues. The V segment lost 5 bases and the J segment 3 bases; nucleotides outside the gene matches: 10. CDR3 protein: CASSVNRGLHGNTIYF. The CDR3 nucleotides are TGTGCCAGCAGTGTCAACAGGGGACTCCATGGAAACACCATATATTTT.

The V call is TRBV7-2, the J call TRBJ1-4, with TRBD1 identical over 7 bases. Germline trimming cut 4 bases from V and 5 bases from J; bases unmatched to any gene: 10. Germline values: CDR1 SGHTA, CDR2 FQGNSA. The CDR3 spans 16 residues. The CDR3 loop reads CASSSTLQGRNEKLFF. The CDR3 nucleotides read TGTGCCAGCAGCTCCACCTTACAGGGGAGGAATGAAAAACTGTTTTTT. The full variable domain, rest sourced from reference TRBV7-2 and TRBJ1-4, is GAGVSQSPSNKVTEKGKDVELRCDPISGHTALYWYRQSLGQGLEFLIYFQGNSAPDKSGLPSDRFSAERTGGSVSTLTIQRTQQEDSAVYLCASSSTLQGRNEKLFFGSGTQLSVL.

The CDR3 DNA follows: TGTGCCAGCAGCTTCCGGGACAGCCTTAATGAAAAACTGTTTTTT. Encoded protein: CASSFRDSLNEKLFF. The chain links TRBV9 to TRBJ1-4, with 7 nucleotides matching TRBD1. Trimming took 4 bases from V and 4 from J; bases not matched to a gene: 7. CDR1 SGDLS and CDR2 YYNGEE come from the germline V gene. The CDR3 has 15 amino acids.

This chain links TRBV15 with TRBJ1-3; D gene ambiguous. Per germline, CDR1 LNHNV and CDR2 YYDKDF (reference sequence). Trimming took 0 bases from V and 2 from J, leaving 14 bases between them. The CDR3 covers 17 residues. CDR3 DNA sequence: TGTGCCACCAGCAGAGATCTACGGAAGGAGGCTGGAAACACCATATATTTT. It codes for CATSRDLRKEAGNTIYF.

The chain links TRBV12-3 or TRBV12-4 to TRBJ1-3, with D uncertain. CDR3 length equals 12 residues. Trimming took off 4 bases at V and 9 bases at J, with 10 bases between the two ends. This CDR3 is CASSSTMSTIYF. Written as DNA, the CDR3 is TGTGCCAGCAGTTCGACTATGAGCACCATATATTTT.

V gene TRBV5-6 combines with J gene TRBJ1-3; TRBD1 is a possible D gene (5 bases). This CDR3 has 15 amino acids. The germline CDR1 and CDR2 sequences are SGHDT and YYEEEE. V was pared by 2 bases and J by 2 bases, with 11 bases between. CDR3 loop: CASSFGNRPGNTIYF. In DNA form, the CDR3 reads TGTGCCAGCAGCTTTGGTAACAGGCCTGGAAACACCATATATTTT. Supplemented by reference TRBV5-6 and TRBJ1-3, the full variable domain reads DAGVTQSPTHLIKTRGQQVTLRCSPKSGHDTVSWYQQALGQGPQFIFQYYEEEERQRGNFPDRFSGHQFPNYSSELNVNALLLGDSALYLCASSFGNRPGNTIYFGEGSWLTVV.

The V call is TRBV28, the J call TRBJ2-1; TRBD2 agrees at 13 bases. The CDR3 has 20 residues. The V gene's germline CDR1 is MDHEN and CDR2 SYDVKM. J gave up 0 bases and V 4 bases, and 12 bases lay outside the gene matches. As DNA, the CDR3 is TGTGCCAGCAGTTCCCGACTAGCGGGGGGCCCGTTCAGCTCCTACAATGAGCAGTTCTTC. Protein: CASSSRLAGGPFSSYNEQFF. Filled out from reference TRBV28 and TRBJ2-1, the complete variable domain reads DVKVTQSSRYLVKRTGEKVFLECVQDMDHENMFWYRQDPGLGLRLIYFSYDVKMKEKGDIPEGYSVSREKKERFSLILESASTNQTSMYLCASSSRLAGGPFSSYNEQFFGPGTRLTVL.

The gene calls are TRBV6-1 and TRBJ1-2; the D gene is possibly TRBD1 (5 bases). CDR1 MNHNS and CDR2 SASEGT come from the germline V gene. The V gene lost 3 bases and the J gene lost 1 base, with 12 bases spanning the gap. The CDR3 consists of 15 residues. The CDR3 nucleotides are TGTGCCAGCAGTGACATGGGGGGAGATAACTATGGCTACACCTTC. Its protein is CASSDMGGDNYGYTF.

CDR3 DNA sequence: TGTGCCAGCAGCTTAGCACAGGGGCAGGAGACCCAGTACTTC. Translating gives CASSLAQGQETQYF. V usage is TRBV7-9 and J usage is TRBJ2-5, with TRBD1 matching 7 bases. The V and J ends lost 0 bases and 5 bases, in that order; junction bases with no gene match: 3. CDR1 is SEHNR, CDR2 FQNEAQ, per germline (reference sequence). The CDR3 is made up of 14 amino acids.

This clone is a singleton in its sample. The J gene is TRBJ2-1, the V gene TRBV18; D might be TRBD1 (5 bases). The germline CDR1 and CDR2 sequences are KGHSH and LQKENI. The CDR3 is 14 residues long. Trimming removed 3 bases at V and 5 bases at J, with 11 bases between. CDR3 in DNA: TGTGCCAGCTCACCCCCAGTAGGGGACAATGAGCAGTTCTTC. Translated: CASSPPVGDNEQFF.

The chain carries TRBV29-1 and TRBJ2-1; 8 bases are shared with TRBD2. Trimming at V came to 4 bases and at J to 6 bases, leaving 8 bases not matched to a gene. Germline values: CDR1 SQVTM, CDR2 ANQGSEA. This CDR3 comprises 14 residues. This chain's CDR3 is CSVVGRVPGNEQFF. CDR3 DNA: TGCAGCGTTGTCGGGAGGGTGCCTGGCAATGAGCAGTTCTTC.

This clone was counted a few times. V usage is TRBV10-2 and J usage is TRBJ1-4; unclear D gene. This CDR3 contains 15 residues. Trimming shortened V by 3 bases and J by 3 bases, and 11 bases separated the two germline ends. Germline loops: CDR1 WSHSY, CDR2 SAAADI. The CDR3 protein is CASSDSGISNEKLFF. In DNA, the CDR3 is TGCGCCAGCAGTGACTCCGGGATTTCTAATGAAAAACTGTTTTTT.

The chain joins TRBV2 to TRBJ1-6; 9 bases map to TRBD1. The CDR3 has 15 residues. Germline loops: CDR1 SNHLY, CDR2 FYNNEI. V lost 4 bases to trimming and J lost 10 bases; unmatched junction nucleotides: 8. For the CDR3, the DNA is TGTGCCAGCAGTGCTAGACAGGGGGTCTGGTCACCCCTCCACTTT. The encoded protein is CASSARQGVWSPLHF.

The chain links TRBV28 to TRBJ2-2; 10 positions agree with TRBD1. CDR1 is MDHEN and CDR2 is SYDVKM in the germline V gene. The ends lost 5 bases at V and 8 bases at J; junction bases unmatched: 8. CDR3 size: 15 residues. In nucleotides, the CDR3 is TGTGCCAGCAGTCGGGACAGGGGTTTTACTGGGGAGCTGTTTTTT. Residues: CASSRDRGFTGELFF.

V usage is TRBV3-1 (or the pseudogene TRBV3-2) and J usage is TRBJ2-1; D is uncertain. The germline V gene encodes CDR1 LGHDT and CDR2 YNNKEL (reference sequence). The V gene lost 3 bases and the J gene lost 7 bases, with 13 bases spanning the gap. The CDR3 is made up of 14 amino acids. CDR3 in amino acids: CASSHSMAKNEQFF. For the CDR3, the DNA is TGTGCCAGCAGCCACTCAATGGCCAAAAATGAGCAGTTCTTC.

The chain joins TRBV15 to TRBJ2-7, with 13 positions matching TRBD2. CDR1 is LNHNV, CDR2 YYDKDF, per germline (reference sequence). V dropped 5 bases and J dropped 6; count of bases not matched to a gene: 7. The CDR3 consists of 15 residues. CDR3 nucleotide sequence: TGTGCCACCAGCCTTCGGACTAGCGGGGGACCCGAGCAGTACTTC. Translation gives CATSLRTSGGPEQYF. Full variable domain (outside the CDR3, taken from reference TRBV15 and TRBJ2-7): DAMVIQNPRYQVTQFGKPVTLSCSQTLNHNVMYWYQQKSSQAPKLLFHYYDKDFNNEADTPDNFQSRRPNTSFCFLDIRSPGLGDTAMYLCATSLRTSGGPEQYFGPGTRLTVT.

V is TRBV5-4 and J is TRBJ1-4, with D tentatively TRBD1 (5 bases). Germline V CDR1 and CDR2: SGHNT, YYREEE (reference sequence). This CDR3 is 14 amino acids long. Trimming pared 0 bases from V and 5 bases from J, leaving 8 bases between. CDR3 sequence reads: CASSLDRSNEKLFF. CDR3 DNA: TGTGCCAGCAGCTTGGACAGGAGCAATGAAAAACTGTTTTTT.

J is TRBJ1-1 and V is TRBV28; 11 bases are shared with TRBD1. The ends lost 6 bases at V and 5 bases at J; junction bases unmatched: 20. Germline V gene data show CDR1 as MDHEN and CDR2 as SYDVKM. The CDR3 length is 19 residues. CDR3 coding DNA: TGTGCCAGCAGCCTCCGCCGATTGTGGGGACAGGGGGGGAGGACTGAAGCTTTCTTT. The encoded protein is CASSLRRLWGQGGRTEAFF. Looking up the rest from reference TRBV28 and TRBJ1-1 gives the full variable domain: DVKVTQSSRYLVKRTGEKVFLECVQDMDHENMFWYRQDPGLGLRLIYFSYDVKMKEKGDIPEGYSVSREKKERFSLILESASTNQTSMYLCASSLRRLWGQGGRTEAFFGQGTRLTVV.

This sequence joins TRBV4-1 and TRBJ2-6, with 13 bases identical to TRBD2. V was clipped by 1 base and J by 2 bases; unmatched bases: 5. This CDR3 is built from 19 residues. The V gene's germline CDR1 is MGHRA and CDR2 YSYEKL. The CDR3 DNA follows: TGCGCCAGCAGCCAAGGAGGAGGACTAGCGGGAGCTGGGGCCAACGTCCTGACTTTC. This gives the protein CASSQGGGLAGAGANVLTF.

The chain couples TRBV24-1 to TRBJ2-7; 10 nucleotides match TRBD2. The germline V gene encodes CDR1 KGHDR and CDR2 SFDVKD. The CDR3 is 16 residues long. V was clipped by 3 bases and J by 6 bases; unmatched bases: 10. The CDR3 protein is CATSDTYLAGVSEQYF. The CDR3 DNA sequence: TGTGCCACCAGTGATACATACCTAGCGGGAGTGTCCGAGCAGTACTTC.

The chain links TRBV6-5 to TRBJ1-1; D ambiguous. Looked up from germline, CDR1 is MNHEY and CDR2 is SVGAGI. Trimming stripped 8 bases from V and 1 base from J, with 11 bases between. CDR3 length: 13 amino acids. The CDR3 sequence is CASLKAGNTEAFF. The CDR3 DNA reads as TGTGCCAGCCTTAAGGCGGGGAACACTGAAGCTTTCTTT.

The rearrangement uses TRBV11-2 and TRBJ2-5, with 11 nucleotides matching TRBD2. With V trimmed by 1 base and J by 8 bases, 12 bases remained unmatched. There are 17 residues in the CDR3. Germline CDR1 SGHAT, CDR2 FQNNGV. In DNA, the CDR3 is TGTGCCAGCAGCTTAGTTCCTAGCGGGGGGCCCAGGGATACCCAGTACTTC. Translating gives CASSLVPSGGPRDTQYF.

J is TRBJ2-2 and V is TRBV7-6, with 7 bases identical to TRBD2. The germline CDR1 and CDR2 sequences are SGHVS and FNYEAQ. This CDR3 contains 16 residues. V trimming: 7 bases; J trimming: 1 base; junction bases outside the gene matches: 9. CDR3 protein: CASTTGVAGNTGELFF. The CDR3 nucleotides are TGTGCCAGCACCACTGGGGTAGCGGGGAACACCGGGGAGCTGTTTTTT.

This sequence joins TRBV5-1 and TRBJ1-1; 9 nucleotides line up with TRBD1. The CDR3 runs 15 residues. After removal of 2 bases from V and 3 bases from J, the junction contained 5 bases not matched to a gene. Germline V CDR1 and CDR2: SGHRS, YFSETQ. The CDR3 loop is CASSLQGARDTEAFF. The CDR3 DNA is TGCGCCAGCAGCTTACAGGGGGCGCGGGACACTGAAGCTTTCTTT.

V and J are TRBV11-2 and TRBJ2-2, with no clear D. Per the germline V gene, CDR1 is SGHAT and CDR2 is FQNNGV. V was trimmed by 1 base and J by 1 base, leaving 7 bases between them. The CDR3 has 15 residues. The CDR3 sequence: CASSLVGRNTGELFF. The CDR3 DNA reads TGTGCCAGCAGCTTAGTTGGTAGGAACACCGGGGAGCTGTTTTTT.